This is a list of T cell receptor beta chains from one sample in a study of tumor-infiltrating lymphocytes in oesophageal squamous cell carcinoma. Each CDR3 protein is one row after TCRdb ran MiXCR on the PCR reads. The sample carries about 17,000 distinct CDR3 sequences, 50% recorded once. The sample was esophageal tumor tissue. Receptor source: a male donor with esophageal squamous cell carcinoma. Each CDR3 is given with its conserved first and last residue.

CDR3	J	length	V
CASRQGVETQYF	TRBJ2-5	12	TRBV6-1
CAWSGSTEAFF	TRBJ1-1	11	TRBV30
CASSRLAGAYEQYF	-	14	TRBV7-9
CASSVKTGPGANVLTF	TRBJ2-6	16	TRBV5-4
CASSLGQGVGGNTIYF	TRBJ1-3	16	TRBV5-1
CASSLSGSNEQFF	TRBJ2-1	13	TRBV5-1
CASSLRINYGYTF	TRBJ1-2	13	TRBV5-4
CASSLGGQGQETQYF	TRBJ2-5	15	TRBV7-8
CASSLSVDNEQFF	-	13	TRBV7-3
CASLWLAGNEQFF	TRBJ2-1	13	TRBV7-6
CASSLIAGVLYEQYF	-	15	TRBV28
CASSWGVQETQYF	-	13	TRBV7-6
CAISERGGIPLHF	TRBJ2-5	13	TRBV10-3
CATSTDPETQYF	TRBJ2-4	12	TRBV19
CASSFGSQETQYF	TRBJ2-5	13	TRBV7-3
CSASLAGDYNEQFF	TRBJ2-1	14	TRBV20-1
CASPERTKSSYEQYF	TRBJ2-7	15	TRBV7-3
CASSFGGTYSYEQYF	-	15	TRBV7-8
CASSFSASLPDTQYF	TRBJ2-3	15	TRBV7-2
CASSPGARSPLHF	TRBJ2-1	13	TRBV7-2
CSARDLSRSSGANVLTF	TRBJ2-6	17	TRBV20-1
CASSQGTGTRIF	TRBJ1-1	12	TRBV7-9
CASSYFWTDTQYF	TRBJ2-3	13	TRBV6-6
CASSLGGSTGELFF	TRBJ2-2	14	TRBV7-6
CASSYRNMDTEAFF	TRBJ1-1	14	TRBV6-6
CASSLGGYEQFF	-	12	TRBV7-6
CASSSDSYNSPLHF	TRBJ1-6	14	TRBV7-2
CSVGDGAGAEAFF	TRBJ1-1	13	TRBV29-1
CASSRGVDEQFF	-	12	TRBV7-6
CASSSRTGGGQPQHF	TRBJ1-5	15	TRBV2
CSAMNAVLGLVSPLHF	TRBJ2-4	16	TRBV20-1
CASSLGASGRVRAKQNEQFF	-	20	TRBV7-9
CASSLTGGHRDEQFF	TRBJ2-1	15	TRBV7-2
CAACQGSGANVLTF	TRBJ2-6	14	TRBV28
CASTTDSPLHF	TRBJ1-6	11	TRBV6-1
CASSYSGQGDGYTF	-	14	TRBV6-5
CASSSGQGYEQYF	TRBJ2-7	13	TRBV12-3/TRBV12-4
CASSLAGDEQFF	TRBJ2-1	12	TRBV18
CASSSGSGANVLTF	TRBJ2-6	14	TRBV11-3
CASGREAEQYF	TRBJ2-7	11	TRBV19